This TCR beta chain is from a study of T cell changes during pregnancy in multiple sclerosis. Germline CDR1 reads MNHEY; CDR2 reads SVGAGI. The junction had 1 base not matched to a gene; V was cut back by 2 bases and J by 9 bases. The CDR3 sequence is 13 residues long. Assay used: immunoSEQ multiplex PCR; TCRdb lists only in-frame clones, some missing. The sample contains about 98,000 clones, around 92% of which appear only once. This clone was seen only once. Sequencing was performed on peripheral blood, taken after pregnancy. The receptor was derived from a female donor in good health, enrolled as a control in a pregnancy study. The gene calls are TRBV6-5 and TRBJ2-1; 10 nucleotides match TRBD2. The CDR3 DNA is TGTGCCAGCAGTTACGCTAGCGGGGGTGAGCAGTTCTTC. This encodes CASSYASGGEQFF.